Described below is a single T cell receptor (beta chain) sequence and its context. It has no known antigen specificity. Within one base of it there is no much larger clone, and no base qualities were kept. The data stem from a study of OX40 agonist ivuxolimab in advanced cancers. With respect to the entire study: Ivuxolimab was an agonistic, fully human IgG2 monoclonal antibody directed against OX40 (CD134), a costimulatory receptor. Intravenous ivuxolimab was administered to patients every 2 weeks at six dose levels: 0.01, 0.1, 0.3, 1.5, 3 and 10 mg/kg. Among the approximately 54 dose-escalation patients, around 19 had hepatocellular carcinoma, approximately 15 melanoma, 9 renal cell carcinoma and 9 head and neck cancer. In the dose-escalation cohort, 75% to 90% of patients were male, and the mean age was roughly 56 years with a range of roughly 23 to 90. Patients were allowed to have had prior anti-PD-1, anti-PD-L1 or anti-CTLA-4 therapy, and 40% of the dose-escalation patients had been treated with checkpoint inhibitors. Partial responses were achieved by three dose-escalation patients, of whom one had hepatocellular carcinoma and two had cutaneous melanoma. Peripheral TCRbeta sequencing aimed to test whether ivuxolimab altered TCR sequence diversity and caused clonal T-cell expansion. The monotherapy dose-escalation portion (N of about 50 patients) of the phase I ivuxolimab trial is reported in the paper.

A distance of 7 bases separates the germline ends of V and J, which lose 6 bases and 2 bases respectively. From a lookup of the germline V gene, CDR1 and CDR2 are SNHLY and FYNNEI. From the cysteine up to the phenylalanine, the CDR3 has a length of 12 residues. This entry keeps only the CDR3 DNA: 36 bases, framed from base 1. Patients with autoimmune disease history or receiving systemic immunosuppression were excluded from the trial. Peripheral blood for TCR sequencing was collected from all dose cohorts at baseline, on cycle 4 day 1, and on cycle 7 day 1. The samples were drawn from a first-in-human, open-label, multicenter phase I dose-escalation trial of ivuxolimab. Adults with locally advanced or metastatic melanoma, renal cell carcinoma, hepatocellular carcinoma or head and neck squamous cell carcinoma were enrolled in the trial. Before TCR sequencing, CD4+ and CD8+ T cells were separately sorted from peripheral blood.

Genomic DNA was extracted from sorted cells for sequencing of the TCRbeta CDR3 region. The immunoSEQ Assay was used for sequencing of TCRbeta CDR3 regions. TCRdb limited this immuneACCESS table to in-frame rearrangements with V and J called. A share of clones is missing; checked studies link under half to unresolved V genes, and the rest is unexplained. The sample includes roughly 80,000 clones, with 90% to 95% observed a single time. Around 0.69% of the sample is held by the ten biggest clonotypes. The investigation overall reported the following: At doses of 0.1 to 3.0 mg/kg, clonal expansion of both CD4+ and CD8+ blood T cells was observed from baseline to week 6. In partial responders in the 0.1-3.0 mg/kg groups, normalized peripheral clonal expansion was found to be among the lowest, especially among CD8+ T cells. Low levels of normalized T-cell clonal expansion were also seen in some patients who did not respond. After ivuxolimab, CD8+ T cells had more expanded clones than CD4+ T cells on average. Antigen specificity was not determined for the clonally expanded peripheral T cells.

This material consisted of CD4+ or CD8+ T cells sorted from blood, taken in a trial of the OX40 agonist ivuxolimab. This receptor was identified in an adult with an advanced solid tumor such as melanoma, head and neck, liver or kidney cancer. This receptor chain uses TRBV2 and TRBJ1-2; the D gene is unclear. The CDR3 region has the sequence CASRGANYGYTF. The DNA sequence is TGTGCCAGCAGGGGCGCCAACTATGGCTACACCTTC.